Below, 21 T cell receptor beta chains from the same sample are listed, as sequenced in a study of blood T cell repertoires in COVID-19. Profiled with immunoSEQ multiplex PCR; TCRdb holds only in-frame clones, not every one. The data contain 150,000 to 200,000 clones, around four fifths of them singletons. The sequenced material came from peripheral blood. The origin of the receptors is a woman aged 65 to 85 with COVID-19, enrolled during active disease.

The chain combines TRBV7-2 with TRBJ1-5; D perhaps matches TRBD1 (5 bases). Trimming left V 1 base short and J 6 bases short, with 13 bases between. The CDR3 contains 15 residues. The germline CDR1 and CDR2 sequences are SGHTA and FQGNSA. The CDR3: CASSLDGIGVQPQHF. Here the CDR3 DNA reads TGTGCCAGCAGCTTAGATGGGATAGGGGTTCAGCCCCAGCATTTT. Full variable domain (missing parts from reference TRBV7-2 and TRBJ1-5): GAGVSQSPSNKVTEKGKDVELRCDPISGHTALYWYRQSLGQGLEFLIYFQGNSAPDKSGLPSDRFSAERTGGSVSTLTIQRTQQEDSAVYLCASSLDGIGVQPQHFGDGTRLSIL.

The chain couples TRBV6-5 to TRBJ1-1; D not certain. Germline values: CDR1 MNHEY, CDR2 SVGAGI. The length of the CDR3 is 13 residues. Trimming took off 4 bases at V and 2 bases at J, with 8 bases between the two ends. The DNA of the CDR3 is TGTGCCAGCAGTTCCCGAGGAAACACTGAAGCTTTCTTT. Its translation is CASSSRGNTEAFF.

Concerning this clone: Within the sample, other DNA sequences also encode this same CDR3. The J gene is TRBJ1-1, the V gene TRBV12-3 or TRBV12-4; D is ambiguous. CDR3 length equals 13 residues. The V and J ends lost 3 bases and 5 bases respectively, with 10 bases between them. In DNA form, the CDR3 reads TGTGCCAGCAGTTTGGGAGGAGGGACTGAAGCTTTCTTT. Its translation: CASSLGGGTEAFF.

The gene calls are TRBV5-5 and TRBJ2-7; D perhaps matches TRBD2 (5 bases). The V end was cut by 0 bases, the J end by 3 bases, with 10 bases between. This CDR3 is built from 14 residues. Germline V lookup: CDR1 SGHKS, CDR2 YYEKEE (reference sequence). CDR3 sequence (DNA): TGTGCCAGCAGCTTGGGCAGCGGCAGCTACGAGCAGTACTTC. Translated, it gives CASSLGSGSYEQYF.

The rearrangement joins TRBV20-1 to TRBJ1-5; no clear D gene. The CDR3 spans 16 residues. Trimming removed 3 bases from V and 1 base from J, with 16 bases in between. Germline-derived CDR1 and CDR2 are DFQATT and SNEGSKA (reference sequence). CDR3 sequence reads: CSASIPRAGSNQPQHF. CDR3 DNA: TGCAGTGCTAGTATTCCTCGAGCGGGGAGCAATCAGCCCCAGCATTTT.

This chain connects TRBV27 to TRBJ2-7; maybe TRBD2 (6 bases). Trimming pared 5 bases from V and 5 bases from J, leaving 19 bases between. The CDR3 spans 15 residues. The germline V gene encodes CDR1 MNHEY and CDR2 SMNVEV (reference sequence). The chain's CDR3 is CASSPLIGSVNEQYF. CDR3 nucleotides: TGTGCCAGCAGTCCCCTAATCGGGAGCGTCAACGAGCAGTACTTC.

Here the CDR3 reads CASRETGNTGELFF. Here the CDR3 DNA reads TGTGCCAGCAGGGAAACAGGGAACACCGGGGAGCTGTTTTTT. The chain has TRBV6-6 and TRBJ2-2, with D tentatively TRBD1 (5 bases). With 6 bases removed from V and 1 base from J, the gap between germline ends came to 9 bases. The CDR3 has 14 residues. Germline assignment: CDR1 MNHNY and CDR2 SVGAGI (reference sequence).

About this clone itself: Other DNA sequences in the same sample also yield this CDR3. The CDR3 loop is CASSLASYNEQFF. DNA of the CDR3: TGTGCCAGCAGCTTAGCTTCCTACAATGAGCAGTTCTTC. This chain connects TRBV11-3 to TRBJ2-1; no definite D call. Germline CDR1 SGHNT, CDR2 YENEEA. The CDR3 runs to 13 residues. V was shortened by 1 base and J by 1 base, with 2 bases between the two germline ends.

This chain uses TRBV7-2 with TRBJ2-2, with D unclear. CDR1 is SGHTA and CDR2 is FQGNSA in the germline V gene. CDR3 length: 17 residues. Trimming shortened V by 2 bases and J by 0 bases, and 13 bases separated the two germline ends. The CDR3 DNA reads TGTGCCAGCAGCTTATCGCTTAGTCCTTCGAACACCGGGGAGCTGTTTTTT. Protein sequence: CASSLSLSPSNTGELFF.

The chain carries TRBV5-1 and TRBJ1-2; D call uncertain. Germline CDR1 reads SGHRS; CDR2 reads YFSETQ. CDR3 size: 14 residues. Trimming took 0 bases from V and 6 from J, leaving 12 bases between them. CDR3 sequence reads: CASSLGVGRDGYTF. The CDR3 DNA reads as TGCGCCAGCAGCTTGGGAGTGGGGAGAGATGGCTACACCTTC.

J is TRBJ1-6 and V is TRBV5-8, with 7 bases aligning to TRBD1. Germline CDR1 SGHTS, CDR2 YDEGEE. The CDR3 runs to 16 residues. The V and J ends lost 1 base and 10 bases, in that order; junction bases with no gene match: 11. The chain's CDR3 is CASSLTTGVVGSPLHF. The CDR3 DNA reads TGTGCCAGCAGCTTGACCACAGGGGTTGTGGGATCACCCCTCCACTTT.

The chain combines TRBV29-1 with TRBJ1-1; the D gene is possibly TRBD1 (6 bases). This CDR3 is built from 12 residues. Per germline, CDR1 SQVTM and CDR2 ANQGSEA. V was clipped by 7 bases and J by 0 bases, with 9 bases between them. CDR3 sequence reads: CSAGQLNTEAFF. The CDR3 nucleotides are TGCAGCGCCGGACAGTTGAACACTGAAGCTTTCTTT.

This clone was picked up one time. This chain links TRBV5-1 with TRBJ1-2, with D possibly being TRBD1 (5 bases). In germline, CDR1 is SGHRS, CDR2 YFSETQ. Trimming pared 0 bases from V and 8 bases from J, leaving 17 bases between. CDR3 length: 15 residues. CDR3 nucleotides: TGCGCCAGCAGCTTGGATGGGACTGGATTTTCGGGCTACACCTTC. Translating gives CASSLDGTGFSGYTF.

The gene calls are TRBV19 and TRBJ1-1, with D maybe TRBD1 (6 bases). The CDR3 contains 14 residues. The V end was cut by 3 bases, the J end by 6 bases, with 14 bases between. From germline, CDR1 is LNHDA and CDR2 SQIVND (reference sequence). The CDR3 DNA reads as TGTGCCAGTAGTATTGGACAGCTCCCCGCTGAAGCTTTCTTT. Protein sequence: CASSIGQLPAEAFF.

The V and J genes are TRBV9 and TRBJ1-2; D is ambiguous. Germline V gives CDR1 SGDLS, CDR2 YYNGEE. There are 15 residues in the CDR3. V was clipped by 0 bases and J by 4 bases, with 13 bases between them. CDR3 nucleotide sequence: TGTGCCAGCAGCGTAGGGCCGGGTGGGAGCTATGGCTACACCTTC. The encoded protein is CASSVGPGGSYGYTF.

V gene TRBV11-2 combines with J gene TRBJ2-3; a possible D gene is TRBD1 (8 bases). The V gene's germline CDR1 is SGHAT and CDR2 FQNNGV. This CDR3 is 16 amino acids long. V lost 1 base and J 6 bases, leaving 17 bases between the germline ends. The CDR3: CASSLVITGGVDTQYF. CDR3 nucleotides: TGTGCCAGCAGCTTAGTTATAACAGGGGGGGTTGATACGCAGTATTTT.

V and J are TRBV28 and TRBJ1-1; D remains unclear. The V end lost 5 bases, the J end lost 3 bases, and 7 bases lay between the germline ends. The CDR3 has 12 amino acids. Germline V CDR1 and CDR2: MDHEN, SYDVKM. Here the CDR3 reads CASSEFYTEAFF. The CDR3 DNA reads TGTGCCAGCAGTGAGTTCTACACTGAAGCTTTCTTT.

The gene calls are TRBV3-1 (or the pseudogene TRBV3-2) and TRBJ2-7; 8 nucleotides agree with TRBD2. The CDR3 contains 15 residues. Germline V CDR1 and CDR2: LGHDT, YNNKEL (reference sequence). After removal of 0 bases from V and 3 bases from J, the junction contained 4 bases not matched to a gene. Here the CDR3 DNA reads TGTGCCAGCAGCCAAGACCCCGGGACTAGCTACGAGCAGTACTTC. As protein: CASSQDPGTSYEQYF.

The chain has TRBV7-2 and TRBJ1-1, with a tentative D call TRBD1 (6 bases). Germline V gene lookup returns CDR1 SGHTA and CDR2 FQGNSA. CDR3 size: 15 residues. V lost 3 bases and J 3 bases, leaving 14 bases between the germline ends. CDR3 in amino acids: CASSFTTQGYTEAFF. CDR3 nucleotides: TGTGCCAGCAGCTTTACCACCCAGGGGTACACTGAAGCTTTCTTT.

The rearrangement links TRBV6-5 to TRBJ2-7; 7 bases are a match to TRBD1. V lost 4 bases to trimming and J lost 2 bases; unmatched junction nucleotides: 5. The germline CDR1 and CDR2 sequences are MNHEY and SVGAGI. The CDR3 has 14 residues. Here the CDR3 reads CASSSYGTAYEQYF. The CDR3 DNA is TGTGCCAGCAGTTCTTATGGGACAGCCTACGAGCAGTACTTC.

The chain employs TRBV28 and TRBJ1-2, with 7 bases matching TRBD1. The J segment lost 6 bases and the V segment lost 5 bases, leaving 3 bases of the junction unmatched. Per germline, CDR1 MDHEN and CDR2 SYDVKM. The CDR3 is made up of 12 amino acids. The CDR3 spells CASSDRVNGYTF. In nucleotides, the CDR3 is TGTGCCAGCAGTGACAGGGTCAATGGCTACACCTTC.